The clone carrying this T cell receptor (beta chain) came up once. Profiled with immunoSEQ multiplex PCR; TCRdb holds only in-frame clones, not every one. Found here are approximately 160,000 clones, about 81% of them singletons; the top ten hold 7.5% to 10%. The sample comes from a study of PD-1 blockade in classical Hodgkin lymphoma. The germline gives CDR1 SGDLS, CDR2 YYNGEE. V was trimmed by 0 bases and J by 5 bases, leaving 11 bases between them. This CDR3 region has 14 residues. There was relapse after autologous stem cell transplantation in every patient, and there was variation in brentuximab vedotin exposure.

Specimen: peripheral blood mononuclear cells (PBMCs), collected before the second cycle of nivolumab. The V call is TRBV9, the J call TRBJ2-5, with unresolved D. This receptor was obtained from a human donor with classical Hodgkin lymphoma. The CDR3 coding sequence is TGTGCCAGCAGCGTAGCCGCCCTTTCGGAGACCCAGTACTTC. Protein: CASSVAALSETQYF.